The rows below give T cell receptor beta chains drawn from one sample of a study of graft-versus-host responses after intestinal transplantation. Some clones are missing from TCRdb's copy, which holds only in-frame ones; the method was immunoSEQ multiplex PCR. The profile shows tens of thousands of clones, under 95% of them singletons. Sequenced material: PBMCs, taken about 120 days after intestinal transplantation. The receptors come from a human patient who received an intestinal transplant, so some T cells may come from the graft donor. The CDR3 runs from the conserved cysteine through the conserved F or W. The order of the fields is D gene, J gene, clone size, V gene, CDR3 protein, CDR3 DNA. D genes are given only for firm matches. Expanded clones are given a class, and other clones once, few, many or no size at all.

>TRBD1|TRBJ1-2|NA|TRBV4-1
CASRPGTGDGYTF
TGCGCCAGCCGTCCCGGGACAGGGGATGGCTACACCTTC
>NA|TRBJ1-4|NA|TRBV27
CASSLSTGREKLFF
TGTGCCAGCAGTTTATCCACAGGGAGGGAAAAACTGTTTTTT
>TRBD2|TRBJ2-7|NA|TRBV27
CASSLRLAASYEQYF
TGTGCCAGCAGCCTCCGGCTAGCGGCTTCCTACGAGCAGTACTTC
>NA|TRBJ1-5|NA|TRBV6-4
CASSSKAGANQPQHF
TGTGCCAGCAGCAGTAAGGCGGGGGCCAATCAGCCCCAGCATTTT
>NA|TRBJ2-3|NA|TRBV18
CASTDTGDTQYF
TGTGCCAGCACGGACACCGGAGATACGCAGTATTTT
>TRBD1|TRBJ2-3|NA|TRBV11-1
CASSFPQGQGAGDTQYF
TGTGCCAGCAGCTTCCCCCAGGGACAGGGGGCAGGGGATACGCAGTATTTT
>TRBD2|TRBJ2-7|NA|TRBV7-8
CASSFLGTSGTYEQYF
TGTGCCAGCAGCTTCCTTGGGACTAGCGGAACCTACGAGCAGTACTTC
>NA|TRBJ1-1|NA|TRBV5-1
CASSFGVGQPNTEAFF
TGCGCCAGCAGCTTTGGAGTGGGACAACCTAACACTGAAGCTTTCTTT
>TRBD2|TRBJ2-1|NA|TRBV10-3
CAISEGGGIYNEQFF
TGTGCCATCAGTGAAGGCGGGGGGATCTACAATGAGCAGTTCTTC
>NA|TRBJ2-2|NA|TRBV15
CATSRTAGGTGELFF
TGTGCCACCAGCAGAACCGCAGGGGGGACCGGGGAGCTGTTTTTT
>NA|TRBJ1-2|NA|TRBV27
CASSLTGSNYGYTF
TGTGCCAGCAGTTTAACGGGTTCTAACTATGGCTACACCTTC
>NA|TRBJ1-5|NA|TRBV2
CASSSWLSYQPQHF
TGTGCCAGCAGTTCATGGCTTTCTTATCAGCCCCAGCATTTT
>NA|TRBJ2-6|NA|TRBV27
CASSLSRASSGANVLTF
TGTGCCAGCAGTTTATCGAGGGCCAGCTCTGGGGCCAACGTCCTGACTTTC
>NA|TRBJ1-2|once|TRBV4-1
CASSQTNYGYTF
TGCGCCAGCAGCCAAACGAACTATGGCTACACCTTC
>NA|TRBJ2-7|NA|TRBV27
CASSLGIQFLSYEQYF
TGTGCCAGCAGTTTAGGCATACAGTTCCTGTCCTACGAGCAGTACTTC
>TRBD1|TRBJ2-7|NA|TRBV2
CASRDRGPYEQYF
TGTGCCAGCCGGGACAGGGGGCCCTACGAGCAGTACTTC
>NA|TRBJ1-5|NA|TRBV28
CASSPGAGRQPQHF
TGTGCCAGCAGCCCGGGGGCGGGCCGGCAGCCCCAGCATTTT
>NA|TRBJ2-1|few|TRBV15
CATSRGWGKTPNHLFF
TGTGCCACCAGCAGAGGGTGGGGAAAGACCCCGAACCACCTGTTCTTC
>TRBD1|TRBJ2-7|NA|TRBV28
CASSRGAGGSYEQYF
TGTGCCAGCAGCCGTGGGGCAGGGGGCTCGTACGAGCAGTACTTC
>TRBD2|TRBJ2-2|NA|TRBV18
CASSLKRLAGVPGELFF
TGTGCCAGCTCATTAAAAAGACTAGCGGGAGTACCCGGGGAGCTGTTTTTT
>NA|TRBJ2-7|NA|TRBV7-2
CASSFWPPYEQYF
TGTGCCAGCAGCTTTTGGCCTCCTTACGAGCAGTACTTC
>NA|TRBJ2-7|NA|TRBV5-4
CASSLEQGKTYEQYF
TGTGCCAGCAGCTTGGAGCAGGGTAAAACCTACGAGCAGTACTTC
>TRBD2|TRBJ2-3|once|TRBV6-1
CATRKAGGLDTQYF
TGTGCCACACGAAAAGCGGGGGGATTGGATACGCAGTATTTT
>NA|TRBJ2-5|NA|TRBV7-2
CASSLRRSQETQYF
TGTGCCAGCAGCTTAAGACGGTCCCAAGAGACCCAGTACTTC
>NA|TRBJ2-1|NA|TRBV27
CASIEKGLNYNEQFF
TGTGCCAGCATCGAAAAGGGACTGAACTACAATGAGCAGTTCTTC
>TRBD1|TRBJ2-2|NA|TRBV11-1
CASSSQGALAGELFF
TGTGCCAGCAGCTCACAGGGGGCCCTGGCCGGGGAGCTGTTTTTT